The subject of this entry is one TCR beta chain. Its specificity is unknown. All participating donors were Caucasian adults from Nashville, Tennessee. Each subset's genomic DNA was shared equally among a number of immunoSEQ plates. Sequencing was performed with immunoSEQ multiplex PCR; in TCRdb, only in-frame clones are kept and a portion is missing. The sample includes roughly 500,000 clones, 76% seen only once; the top ten take roughly 13%. The CDR3 spans 14 residues. Per germline, CDR1 MNHNS and CDR2 SASEGT. The trim removed 6 bases at V and 1 base at J, leaving 5 bases unmatched. These data belong to a study of shared clonotypes between healthy human individuals. Regarding the study as a whole: Apart from blood, nothing was sampled; tissue repertoires likely differ.

The genes are TRBV6-1 and TRBJ1-2; 7 bases agree with TRBD1. Sample: PBMCs. The source is a woman aged 40 to 49 in good health. Some clones in this sample may be carry-over from other donors' samples. CDR3 in amino acids: CASSTTGVNYGYTF. CDR3 nucleotides: TGTGCCAGCAGCACCACAGGGGTTAACTATGGCTACACCTTC.